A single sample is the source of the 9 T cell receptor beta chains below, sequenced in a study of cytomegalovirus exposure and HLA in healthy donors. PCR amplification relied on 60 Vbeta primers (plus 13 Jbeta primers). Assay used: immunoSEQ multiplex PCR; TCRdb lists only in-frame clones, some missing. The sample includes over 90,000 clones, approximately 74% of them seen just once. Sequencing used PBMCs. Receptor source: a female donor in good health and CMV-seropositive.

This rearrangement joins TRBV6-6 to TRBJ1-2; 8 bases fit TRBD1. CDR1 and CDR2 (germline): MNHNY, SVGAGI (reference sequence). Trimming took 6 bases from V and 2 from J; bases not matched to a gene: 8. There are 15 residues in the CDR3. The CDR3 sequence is CASSPGQGGNYGYTF. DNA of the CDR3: TGTGCCAGCAGCCCCGGACAGGGCGGAAACTATGGCTACACCTTC.

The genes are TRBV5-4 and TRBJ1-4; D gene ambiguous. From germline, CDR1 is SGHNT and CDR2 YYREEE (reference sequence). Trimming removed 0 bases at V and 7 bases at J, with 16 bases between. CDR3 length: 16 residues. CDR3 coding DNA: TGTGCCAGCAGCTTGGAACACTCGGGAATGAGTGAAAAACTGTTTTTT. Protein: CASSLEHSGMSEKLFF.

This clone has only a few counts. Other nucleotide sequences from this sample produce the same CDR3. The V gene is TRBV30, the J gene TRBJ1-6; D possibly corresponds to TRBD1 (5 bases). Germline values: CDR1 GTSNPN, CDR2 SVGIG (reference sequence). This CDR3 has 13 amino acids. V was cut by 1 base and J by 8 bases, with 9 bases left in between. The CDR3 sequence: CAWSGTRDSPLHF. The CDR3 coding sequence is TGTGCCTGGAGTGGGACCAGGGATTCACCCCTCCACTTT.

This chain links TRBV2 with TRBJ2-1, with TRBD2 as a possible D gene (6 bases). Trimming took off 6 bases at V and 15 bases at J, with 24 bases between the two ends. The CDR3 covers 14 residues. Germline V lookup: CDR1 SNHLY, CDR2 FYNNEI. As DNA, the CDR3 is TGTGCCAGCAGAGGAAGGGAGCGGGTTTCGTCGACGTTCTTC. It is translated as CASRGRERVSSTFF.

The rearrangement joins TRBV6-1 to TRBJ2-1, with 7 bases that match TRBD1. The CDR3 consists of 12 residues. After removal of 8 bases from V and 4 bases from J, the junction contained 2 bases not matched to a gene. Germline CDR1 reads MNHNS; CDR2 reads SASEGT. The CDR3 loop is CASSGQYNEQFF. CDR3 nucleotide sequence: TGTGCCAGCTCGGGACAGTACAATGAGCAGTTCTTC.

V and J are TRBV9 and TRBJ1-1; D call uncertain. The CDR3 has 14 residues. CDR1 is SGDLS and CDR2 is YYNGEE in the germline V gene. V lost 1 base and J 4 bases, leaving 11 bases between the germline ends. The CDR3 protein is CASSVTRSSTEAFF. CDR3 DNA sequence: TGTGCCAGCAGCGTAACCAGGTCGAGCACTGAAGCTTTCTTT.

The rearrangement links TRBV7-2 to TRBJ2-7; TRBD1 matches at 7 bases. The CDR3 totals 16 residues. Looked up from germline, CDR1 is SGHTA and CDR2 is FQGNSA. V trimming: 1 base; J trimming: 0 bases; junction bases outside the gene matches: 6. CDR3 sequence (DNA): TGTGCCAGCAGCTTAGGCGTCCGGACAGGCTCCTACGAGCAGTACTTC. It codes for CASSLGVRTGSYEQYF.

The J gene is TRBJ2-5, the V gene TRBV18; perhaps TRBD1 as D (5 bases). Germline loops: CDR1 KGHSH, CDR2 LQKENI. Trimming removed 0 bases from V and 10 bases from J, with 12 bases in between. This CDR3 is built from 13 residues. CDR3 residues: CASSPPSERGQYF. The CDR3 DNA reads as TGTGCCAGCTCACCACCGTCGGAAAGGGGCCAGTACTTC.

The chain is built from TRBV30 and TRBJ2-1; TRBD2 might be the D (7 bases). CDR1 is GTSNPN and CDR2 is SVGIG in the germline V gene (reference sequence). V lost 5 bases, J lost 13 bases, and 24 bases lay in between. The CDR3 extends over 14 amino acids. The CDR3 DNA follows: TGTGCCTGGGGTGGGGGGGGCAGTACAATATCTCAGTTCTTC. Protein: CAWGGGGSTISQFF. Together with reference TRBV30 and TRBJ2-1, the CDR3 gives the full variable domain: SQTIHQWPATLVQPVGSPLSLECTVEGTSNPNLYWYRQAAGRGLQLLFYSVGIGQISSEVPQNLSASRPQDRQFILSSKKLLLSDSGFYLCAWGGGGSTISQFFGPGTRLTVL.